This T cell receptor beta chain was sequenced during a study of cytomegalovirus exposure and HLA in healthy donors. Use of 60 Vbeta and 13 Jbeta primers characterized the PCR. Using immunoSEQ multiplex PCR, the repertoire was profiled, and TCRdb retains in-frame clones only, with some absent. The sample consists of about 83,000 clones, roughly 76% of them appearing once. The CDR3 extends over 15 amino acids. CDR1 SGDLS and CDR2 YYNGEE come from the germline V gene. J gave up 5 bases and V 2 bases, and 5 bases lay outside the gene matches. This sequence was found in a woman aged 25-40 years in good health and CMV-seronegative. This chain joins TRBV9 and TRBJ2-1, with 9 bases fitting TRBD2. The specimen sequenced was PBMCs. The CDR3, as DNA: TGTGCCAGCAGCGTGTTGACTAGCGGACACAATGAGCAGTTCTTC. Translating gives CASSVLTSGHNEQFF.